This T cell receptor beta chain was documented in a study of cytomegalovirus exposure and HLA in healthy donors. Study context: Clustering assigned 70% to 90% of the approximately 400 genotyped donors to the Caucasian-associated ancestry cluster. Findings of the study overall: Earlier results showed most TCR beta V segments being productive about 87% or about 30% of the time.

Notes on this clone: Its antigen is not known.

The PCR had 60 Vbeta and 13 Jbeta primers. The repertoire was sequenced with immunoSEQ multiplex PCR; TCRdb's copy has only in-frame clones and lacks some. In the table there are 230,000 or so clones, about 93% of which are singletons. Sequenced input: PBMCs. The sequence came from a girl aged 2-10 years in good health and CMV-seronegative.

The CDR3 DNA is TGTGCCAGCAGCTTTGGGGCCGCTAATGAGCAGTTCTTC. It translates to CASSFGAANEQFF. V and J are TRBV11-1 and TRBJ2-1; tentative D call: TRBD1 (5 bases). Per germline, CDR1 SGHAT and CDR2 FQDESV (reference sequence). The CDR3 has 13 residues. The V gene lost 3 bases and the J gene lost 7 bases, with 10 bases spanning the gap.